The 12 T cell receptor beta chains below were found in one sample sequenced in a study of CD8+ T cells in alopecia areata. Treatment here: oral pan-JAK inhibitor, 5-10 mg twice daily. The sequencing template was cDNA reverse transcribed from extracted RNA. Measured with immunoSEQ multiplex PCR; TCRdb has only the in-frame clones, and not every one. The sample lists roughly 200,000 clones, roughly 53% seen once, with 10% to 15% in the top ten. The sample was CD8+ T cells sorted from blood, taken at week 24, from a patient treated with tofacitinib. These TCRs come from a human donor with alopecia areata.

The J gene is TRBJ1-1, the V gene TRBV4-1; 7 nucleotides match TRBD1. J was trimmed by 1 base and V by 3 bases; bases with no gene match: 8. The germline gives CDR1 MGHRA, CDR2 YSYEKL. The CDR3 loop spans 16 amino acids. The DNA for the CDR3 is TGCGCCAGCAGCCAGTTGACAGGGTCTAGGAACACTGAAGCTTTCTTT. Its translation: CASSQLTGSRNTEAFF.

This clone appeared a few times. The chain employs TRBV29-1 and TRBJ1-1; D gene unclear. CDR3 length equals 11 residues. V dropped 6 bases and J dropped 3 bases, with 8 bases sitting between them. In germline, CDR1 is SQVTM, CDR2 ANQGSEA. CDR3: CSVESYTEAFF. The CDR3 nucleotides read TGCAGCGTAGAGTCCTACACTGAAGCTTTCTTT.

This clone has only a few counts. This chain connects TRBV29-1 to TRBJ2-1, with TRBD2 identical over 7 bases. Per the germline V gene, CDR1 is SQVTM and CDR2 is ANQGSEA. V dropped 8 bases and J dropped 4; count of bases not matched to a gene: 8. The CDR3 runs 13 residues. The CDR3 DNA reads as TGCAGCATGCTGGGCGGGGGTTACAATGAGCAGTTCTTC. Translation gives CSMLGGGYNEQFF.

The chain joins TRBV5-4 to TRBJ1-1; 8 bases agree with TRBD1. This CDR3 has 13 residues. Trimming at V came to 8 bases and at J to 1 base, leaving 4 bases not matched to a gene. Germline-derived CDR1 and CDR2 are SGHNT and YYREEE (reference sequence). CDR3 sequence (DNA): TGTGCCAGTAACACAGGGGGGAACACTGAAGCTTTCTTT. Translated, it gives CASNTGGNTEAFF.

As regards this clone: This CDR3 is also generated by other DNA sequences in the sample. The chain employs TRBV2 and TRBJ2-3, with D uncertain. The CDR3 is 13 amino acids. Trimming took 3 bases from V and 1 from J, leaving 5 bases between them. Germline V CDR1 and CDR2: SNHLY, FYNNEI. This chain's CDR3 is CASSDGGTDTQYF. For the CDR3, the DNA is TGTGCCAGCAGTGATGGAGGCACAGATACGCAGTATTTT.

As regards this clone: One junction end disagrees with the germline gene, perhaps due to a read error. This sequence joins TRBV6-5 and TRBJ1-2, with D possibly TRBD1 on 6 matching bases. The germline V gene has CDR1 MNHEY and CDR2 SVGAGI. This CDR3 comprises 11 residues. CDR3 loop: CASSQGPGVVF. CDR3 coding DNA: TGTGCCAGCAGCCAGGGGCCTGGAGTCGTCTTC.

The rearrangement joins TRBV25-1 to TRBJ1-2, with D possibly matching TRBD1 (5 bases). Trimming pared 7 bases from V and 7 bases from J, leaving 22 bases between. Germline loops: CDR1 MGHDK, CDR2 SYGVNS. This CDR3 has 15 residues. The CDR3 DNA sequence: TGTGCCAGCACCACCGGGGGGAAGTCCCATTCTGGCTACACCTTC. Its translation: CASTTGGKSHSGYTF.

This chain links TRBV7-9 with TRBJ2-3; 7 bases match TRBD1. V was clipped by 6 bases and J by 6 bases; unmatched bases: 12. Germline assignment: CDR1 SEHNR and CDR2 FQNEAQ (reference sequence). CDR3 length: 15 amino acids. The CDR3 nucleotides are TGTGCCAGCAGACCCTCCCGACAGGGTGGCGATACGCAGTATTTT. This translates into CASRPSRQGGDTQYF. The whole variable domain, filled in from reference TRBV7-9 and TRBJ2-3, reads DTGVSQNPRHKITKRGQNVTFRCDPISEHNRLYWYRQTLGQGPEFLTYFQNEAQLEKSRLLSDRFSAERPKGSFSTLEIQRTEQGDSAMYLCASRPSRQGGDTQYFGPGTRLTVL.

This clone was found a few times. The chain couples TRBV29-1 to TRBJ2-5; D not certain. V was clipped by 7 bases and J by 2 bases, with 14 bases between them. CDR3 length equals 13 residues. Germline CDR1 reads SQVTM; CDR2 reads ANQGSEA. The DNA of the CDR3 is TGCAGCGCCCCCGCTGCGCAACAAGAGACCCAGTACTTC. This gives the protein CSAPAAQQETQYF.

The V gene is TRBV9, the J gene TRBJ1-2; D ambiguous. This CDR3 has 11 amino acids. Looked up from germline, CDR1 is SGDLS and CDR2 is YYNGEE. Between the trimmed V and J ends, which lost 3 bases and 8 bases, there was a span of 8 bases. The CDR3 loop is CASSGIEGYTF. As DNA, the CDR3 is TGTGCCAGCAGCGGGATTGAAGGCTACACCTTC.

The rearrangement uses TRBV25-1 and TRBJ1-1, with a possible D match to TRBD1 (6 bases). Germline V gene data show CDR1 as MGHDK and CDR2 as SYGVNS. V gave up 6 bases and J gave up 4 bases, with 12 bases separating them. The CDR3 sequence is 13 residues long. DNA for the CDR3: TGTGCCAGCAGGCGGGGGGCGGCCACTGAAGCTTTCTTT. Translating gives CASRRGAATEAFF.

This sequence joins TRBV20-1 and TRBJ2-1; D might be TRBD2 (6 bases). The V end lost 5 bases, the J end lost 10 bases, and 12 bases lay between the germline ends. The CDR3 consists of 11 residues. From germline, CDR1 is DFQATT and CDR2 SNEGSKA (reference sequence). The CDR3 DNA reads TGCAGTGCTCCGCTCCGGGGGGAGCAGTTCTTC. Protein: CSAPLRGEQFF.